This T cell receptor (beta chain) was sequenced in a study of identical twins. Study outcomes and limitations: Within monozygotic twins, out-of-frame TCR alpha sharing was underestimated by the models.

This clonotype was recorded a few times. As yet, its antigen is unknown. Germline CDR1 is SGHRS and CDR2 is YFSETQ. V lost 6 bases, J lost 0 bases, and 3 bases stayed unmatched. The CDR3 is 14 amino acids. TCRdb processed the 5' RACE reads anew with MiXCR; each CDR3 protein has one entry. Here the sample spans 400,000 to 500,000 distinct CDR3 sequences, 14% being singletons. The same sample was also studied in work on yellow fever vaccine responses in identical twins.

The sequence was obtained from a woman under 30 in good health. Input material: CD4+ T cells sorted from blood. This rearrangement joins TRBV5-1 to TRBJ2-1, with 7 bases lining up with TRBD1. The DNA for the CDR3 is TGCGCCAGCATGGGACAGACCTCCTACAATGAGCAGTTCTTC. Its translation: CASMGQTSYNEQFF.